Sequencing of this T cell receptor beta chain was carried out in a study of CD8 T cells in ankylosing spondylitis. Study-wide results and limits: Those disease-linked clones were CD8+; they were also relatively rare in peripheral blood. Typical of ankylosing spondylitis blood, it appeared, was a TCR beta motif of under 10 highly homologous variants.

Germline CDR1 is LGHNT and CDR2 is FRNRAP. The CDR3 spans 13 residues. V was clipped by 6 bases and J by 3 bases; unmatched bases: 3. The table lists this clonotype with many counts. The antigen remains undetermined. Each TCR beta library was made by quantitative 5'-RACE that incorporated molecular barcodes. TCRdb redid the calling of the 5' RACE reads with MiXCR, one entry per CDR3 protein. The data contain 500,000 or so distinct CDR3 sequences, roughly 5.2% of them singletons. The rearrangement joins TRBV12-5 to TRBJ2-7; 9 nucleotides match TRBD2. Sequenced: blood, either unsorted or a sorted T cell fraction (not recorded which). This sequence was found in a male donor with ankylosing spondylitis. CDR3 residues: CASGAGGLYEQYF. DNA of the CDR3: TGTGCTAGTGGAGCGGGAGGCCTCTACGAGCAGTACTTC.